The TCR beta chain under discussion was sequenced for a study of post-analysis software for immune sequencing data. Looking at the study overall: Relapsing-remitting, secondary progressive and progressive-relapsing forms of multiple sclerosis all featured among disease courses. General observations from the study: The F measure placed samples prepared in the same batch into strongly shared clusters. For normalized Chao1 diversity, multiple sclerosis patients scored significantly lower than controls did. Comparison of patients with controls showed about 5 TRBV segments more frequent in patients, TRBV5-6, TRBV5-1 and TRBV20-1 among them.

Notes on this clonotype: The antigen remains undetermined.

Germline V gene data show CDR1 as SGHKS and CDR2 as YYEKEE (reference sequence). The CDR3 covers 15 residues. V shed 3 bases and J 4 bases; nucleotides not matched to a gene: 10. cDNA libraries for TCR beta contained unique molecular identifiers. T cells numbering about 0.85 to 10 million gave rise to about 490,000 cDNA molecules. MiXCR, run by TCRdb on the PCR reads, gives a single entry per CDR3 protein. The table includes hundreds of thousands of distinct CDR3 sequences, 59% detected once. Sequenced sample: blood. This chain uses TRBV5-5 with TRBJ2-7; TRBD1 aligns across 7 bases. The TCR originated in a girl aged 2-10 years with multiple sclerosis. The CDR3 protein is CASSSSGTAFYEQYF. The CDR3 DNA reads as TGTGCCAGCAGCTCTTCCGGGACAGCGTTTTACGAGCAGTACTTC.